These 32 T cell receptor beta chains share one sample of origin, sequenced in a study of metastatic and nonmetastatic thyroid tumors. Patients had received no treatment of any kind before thyroid surgery. TCRdb re-processed the PCR reads through MiXCR. The data contain tens of thousands of clones, just over 4% of them singletons. Sequences were obtained from blood. The receptors were gathered from a female donor with papillary thyroid cancer or a benign thyroid nodule (not recorded which). Some clones in this sample may be carry-over from other donors' samples.

This clone was recorded many times. This sequence joins TRBV11-3 and TRBJ1-4; 7 bases match TRBD1. The germline CDR1 and CDR2 sequences are SGHNT and YENEEA. The CDR3 length is 15 residues. V trimming: 4 bases; J trimming: 8 bases; junction bases outside the gene matches: 10. CDR3 sequence (DNA): TGTGCCAGCAGCTCTTACAGGGGCGAAGGCGAAAAACTGTTTTTT. Its protein is CASSSYRGEGEKLFF.

This clone has at least ten counts. The chain carries TRBV20-1 and TRBJ2-7; 9 nucleotides agree with TRBD1. CDR1 is DFQATT, CDR2 SNEGSKA, per germline (reference sequence). The length of the CDR3 is 13 residues. V lost 6 bases, J lost 3 bases, and 6 bases stayed unmatched. This chain's CDR3 is CSAPRQGGYEQYF. The CDR3 DNA sequence: TGCAGTGCCCCCCGACAGGGGGGCTACGAGCAGTACTTC.

This clone occurred many times. The chain couples TRBV5-1 to TRBJ1-1; 9 nucleotides line up with TRBD1. Germline CDR1 is SGHRS and CDR2 is YFSETQ. The length of the CDR3 is 14 residues. V lost 5 bases to trimming and J lost 3 bases; unmatched junction nucleotides: 5. In nucleotides, the CDR3 is TGCGCCAGCAGTGACGGGACAGGGTACACTGAAGCTTTCTTT. Protein product: CASSDGTGYTEAFF.

The chain uses TRBV6-5 and TRBJ2-1; D remains unclear. The CDR3 runs to 15 residues. V lost 2 bases and J 7 bases, leaving 15 bases between the germline ends. The V gene's germline CDR1 is MNHEY and CDR2 SVGAGI. The CDR3 DNA is TGTGCCAGCAGTTACGAACCCCTTAGTACTAATGAGCAGTTCTTC. Its translation is CASSYEPLSTNEQFF.

This clone was seen ten or more times. This chain connects TRBV10-2 to TRBJ2-2; D uncertain. Per the germline V gene, CDR1 is WSHSY and CDR2 is SAAADI. V was pared by 6 bases and J by 4 bases, with 15 bases between. CDR3 size: 15 residues. The CDR3 DNA sequence: TGCGCCAGCAGCCGGGCCCTAATGGGCACCGGGGAGCTGTTTTTT. It encodes CASSRALMGTGELFF.

Turning to this clone: Since a much larger clone is just one base distant, this may be a read error. The same CDR3 also results from other DNA sequences found in this sample. The chain couples TRBV18 to TRBJ1-2, with 8 bases identical to TRBD1. The CDR3 totals 15 residues. Germline values: CDR1 KGHSH, CDR2 LQKENI. Here the CDR3 DNA reads TGTGCCAGCTCACCAACTGGGACAGGAGACTACGGCTACACCTTC. Translated, it gives CASSPTGTGDYGYTF.

This clone came up many times. The V call is TRBV27, the J call TRBJ1-2, with D perhaps TRBD1 (5 bases). Trimming took 8 bases from V and 5 from J, leaving 24 bases between them. CDR1 and CDR2 from the germline V gene are MNHEY and SMNVEV (reference sequence). The CDR3 is 16 amino acids. CDR3 DNA sequence: TGTGCCAGCGGCGAGCAGCGGGACGCCGGACTTTATGGCTACACCTTC. Encoded protein: CASGEQRDAGLYGYTF.

There are many counts of this clone. This chain joins TRBV12-3 or TRBV12-4 and TRBJ2-3; D is unclear. This CDR3 is built from 17 residues. Trimming pared 3 bases from V and 2 bases from J, leaving 18 bases between. The CDR3 spells CASSFRPPGRTTDTQYF. Here the CDR3 DNA reads TGTGCCAGCAGTTTTCGGCCGCCTGGGCGTACCACAGATACGCAGTATTTT.

The chain recombines TRBV2 with TRBJ2-7, with TRBD2 as a possible D gene (6 bases). The germline V gene has CDR1 SNHLY and CDR2 FYNNEI. The CDR3 consists of 14 residues. The ends were cut back, 4 bases at V and 6 bases at J, with 16 bases in the middle. This CDR3 reads CASSGTAGTSEQYF. In DNA, the CDR3 is TGTGCCAGCAGTGGAACAGCGGGCACGAGCGAGCAGTACTTC.

This clone appeared a few times. This may be a read error: a much more frequent sequence differs by one nucleotide. The chain is built from TRBV28 and TRBJ1-4; the D gene is possibly TRBD1 (5 bases). This CDR3 region has 11 residues. CDR1 and CDR2 from the germline V gene are MDHEN and SYDVKM. Here the CDR3 DNA reads TGTGCCATCAGTAACCAGGGTATACTGTTTTTT. Translated: CAISNQGILFF.

This clone was seen a few times. With a much larger clone just one base away, this may be a read error. In the same sample, other DNA sequences code for this CDR3. J is TRBJ2-3 and V is TRBV7-9, with D perhaps TRBD2 (5 bases). From germline, CDR1 is SEHNR and CDR2 FQNEAQ (reference sequence). Trimming stripped 4 bases from V and 4 bases from J, with 12 bases between. This CDR3 is 14 amino acids long. The CDR3 DNA reads as TGTGCCAGCAGCTATAGTGGGAGTGCAGATACGCAGTATTTT. Protein: CASSYSGSADTQYF.

This clone has more than one count but fewer than ten. V usage is TRBV6-2 or TRBV6-3 and J usage is TRBJ1-2, with 12 bases fitting TRBD1. Trimming took 8 bases from V and 8 from J; bases not matched to a gene: 9. The germline CDR1 and CDR2 sequences are MNHEY and SVGEGT. The length of the CDR3 is 14 residues. For the CDR3, the DNA is TGTGCCAGCCAAACAGGGACAGGGGGCTTAGGCTACACCTTC. This sequence encodes CASQTGTGGLGYTF.

This clone was seen ten or more times. The CDR3 DNA reads as TGTGCCAGCAGCCGCGAGGGGGCCGAGAACACTGAAGCTTTCTTT. Its translation: CASSREGAENTEAFF. The gene calls are TRBV6-1 and TRBJ1-1; 7 positions agree with TRBD1. The germline CDR1 and CDR2 sequences are MNHNS and SASEGT. The V and J ends lost 6 bases and 1 base, in that order; junction bases with no gene match: 8. This CDR3 contains 15 residues.

Many counts were recorded for this clone. This rearrangement joins TRBV20-1 to TRBJ2-5; D uncertain. The CDR3 length is 14 residues. Per the germline V gene, CDR1 is DFQATT and CDR2 is SNEGSKA (reference sequence). V was clipped by 1 base and J by 1 base, with 10 bases between them. The CDR3 protein is CSARVPGSQETQYF. The CDR3 nucleotides are TGCAGTGCTAGAGTTCCAGGAAGCCAAGAGACCCAGTACTTC.

This clone was counted at least ten times. The rearrangement joins TRBV19 to TRBJ2-3, with TRBD1 as a possible D gene (5 bases). CDR3 length equals 12 residues. The germline gives CDR1 LNHDA, CDR2 SQIVND (reference sequence). With 3 bases removed from V and 9 bases from J, the gap between germline ends came to 10 bases. The CDR3 is CASSIGQGTQYF. The CDR3 DNA sequence: TGTGCCAGTAGTATTGGCCAGGGCACGCAGTATTTT.

This clone was recorded at least ten times. This chain uses TRBV11-2 with TRBJ2-7; D is unresolved. The CDR3 extends over 11 amino acids. Trimming cost V 5 bases and J 7 bases, with 9 bases left between them. CDR1 and CDR2 (germline): SGHAT, FQNNGV. CDR3 protein: CASSLSVEQYF. In DNA, the CDR3 is TGTGCCAGCAGCCTTTCTGTGGAGCAGTACTTC.

This clone appeared many times. A much larger clone differs by one base, so this may be a read error. At the DNA level, this CDR3 is encoded by other sequences in the same sample as well. In DNA form, the CDR3 reads TGTGCCAGCAGTTCCCTTTCTAGGTCCAACTACGGCTACACCTTC. Translation gives CASSSLSRSNYGYTF. The J gene is TRBJ1-2, the V gene TRBV6-1; D is undetermined. The germline V gene encodes CDR1 MNHNS and CDR2 SASEGT. This CDR3 comprises 15 residues.

This clone was recorded many times. This chain joins TRBV19 and TRBJ2-7; D gene unclear. V was trimmed by 3 bases and J by 6 bases, leaving 15 bases between them. The CDR3 has 14 residues. Germline assignment: CDR1 LNHDA and CDR2 SQIVND (reference sequence). CDR3 sequence reads: CASSISGGTTEQYF. The CDR3 region has the DNA TGTGCCAGTAGTATCTCGGGTGGAACTACCGAGCAGTACTTC.

This clone showed up many times. V is TRBV12-5 and J is TRBJ2-7, with D possibly being TRBD2 (5 bases). The CDR3 consists of 16 residues. V shed 0 bases and J shed 0 bases, with 12 bases lying between them. Germline lookup yields CDR1 LGHNT and CDR2 FRNRAP. The CDR3 DNA reads as TGTGCTAGTGGTTTGGTAAAGGAGGTTTACTCCTACGAGCAGTACTTC. Translated: CASGLVKEVYSYEQYF.

This clone was seen only a few times. The J gene is TRBJ1-5, the V gene TRBV2; D gene ambiguous. The CDR3 totals 12 residues. Deletions cut 4 bases from V and 9 bases from J, with 10 bases between. Germline V gene data show CDR1 as SNHLY and CDR2 as FYNNEI. CDR3 loop: CASSAWDRPQHF. The CDR3 region has the DNA TGTGCCAGCAGTGCATGGGATCGGCCCCAGCATTTT.

There are many counts of this clone. The genes are TRBV19 and TRBJ1-4; D is unclear. Between the trimmed V and J ends, which lost 5 bases and 7 bases, there was a span of 11 bases. This CDR3 region has 13 residues. CDR1 is LNHDA, CDR2 SQIVND, per germline (reference sequence). CDR3 nucleotides: TGTGCCAGTAGTTCCCCCGGTGGTGAAAAACTGTTTTTT. Residues: CASSSPGGEKLFF. Full variable domain (rest looked up from reference TRBV19 and TRBJ1-4): DGGITQSPKYLFRKEGQNVTLSCEQNLNHDAMYWYRQDPGQGLRLIYYSQIVNDFQKGDIAEGYSVSREKKESFPLTVTSAQKNPTAFYLCASSSPGGEKLFFGSGTQLSVL.

The chain has TRBV20-1 and TRBJ2-1; D gene uncertain. The V and J ends lost 8 bases and 3 bases respectively, with 2 bases between them. Germline-derived CDR1 and CDR2 are DFQATT and SNEGSKA (reference sequence). CDR3 length: 9 residues. The CDR3 protein is CSLYNEQFF. DNA of the CDR3: TGCAGTCTCTACAATGAGCAGTTCTTC.

The chain links TRBV19 to TRBJ1-5; a possible D gene is TRBD1 (5 bases). V was shortened by 6 bases and J by 3 bases, with 18 bases between the two germline ends. The V gene's germline CDR1 is LNHDA and CDR2 SQIVND (reference sequence). The CDR3 length is 16 residues. The CDR3 reads CASSPTVITSNQPQHF. CDR3 coding DNA: TGTGCCAGTAGCCCGACAGTTATCACGTCCAATCAGCCCCAGCATTTT.

A few counts support this clone. The genes are TRBV10-1 and TRBJ2-1; 8 bases agree with TRBD1. The CDR3 extends over 16 amino acids. Germline V gene data show CDR1 as WNHNN and CDR2 as SYGVQD (reference sequence). Trimming at V came to 10 bases and at J to 1 base, leaving 12 bases not matched to a gene. The chain's CDR3 is CATLRAGGSSYNEQFF. For the CDR3, the DNA is TGCGCCACCTTACGGGCAGGGGGCAGTTCCTACAATGAGCAGTTCTTC.

Ten or more counts support this clone. CDR3 region: CASSSGLTGELFF. The CDR3 DNA sequence: TGTGCCAGTAGTTCCGGCCTCACCGGGGAGCTGTTTTTT. This chain uses TRBV19 with TRBJ2-2; D ambiguous. CDR1 is LNHDA, CDR2 SQIVND, per germline (reference sequence). V lost 5 bases and J lost 4, with 8 bases in between. This CDR3 region has 13 residues.

This clone appeared a few times. The chain recombines TRBV6-5 with TRBJ1-5; 8 bases are a match to TRBD1. Germline-derived CDR1 and CDR2 are MNHEY and SVGAGI. The CDR3 covers 15 residues. The ends lost 3 bases at V and 1 base at J; junction bases unmatched: 2. The CDR3 region is CASSYRTGSNQPQHF. DNA for the CDR3: TGTGCCAGCAGTTATAGGACAGGGAGCAATCAGCCCCAGCATTTT.

This clone was observed many times. The chain uses TRBV11-2 and TRBJ2-5, with TRBD2 matching over 7 bases. Per germline, CDR1 SGHAT and CDR2 FQNNGV. The CDR3 runs to 16 residues. V lost 2 bases, J lost 5 bases, and 11 bases stayed unmatched. CDR3 loop: CASSLYGGAAGETQYF. The CDR3 nucleotides read TGTGCCAGCAGCTTATATGGTGGGGCAGCGGGGGAGACCCAGTACTTC.

Many counts were recorded for this clone. CDR3 loop: CASSFSLGDTQYF. CDR3 DNA sequence: TGTGCCAGCAGCTTCTCCCTGGGGGATACGCAGTATTTT. V usage is TRBV7-6 and J usage is TRBJ2-3, with D unclear. CDR1 and CDR2 (germline): SGHVS, FNYEAQ. V lost 3 bases, J lost 6 bases, and 10 bases lay in between. The CDR3 has 13 amino acids.

This clone appeared a few times. A much larger clone differs from this one at a single base, so this may be a read error. The V gene is TRBV28, the J gene TRBJ1-1, with 9 bases identical to TRBD1. CDR1 is MDHEN and CDR2 is SYDVKM in the germline V gene. The CDR3 runs 14 residues. As DNA, the CDR3 is TGTGCCAGCAGAAACAGGGGGCCTAACACTGAATCTTTCTTT. This gives the protein CASRNRGPNTESFF.

In its sample, this clone was seen a few times. The junction differs from germline at one of its ends, possibly a read error. This chain uses TRBV20-1 with TRBJ2-3; D is possibly TRBD2 (6 bases). Germline CDR1 is DFQATT and CDR2 is SNEGSKA (reference sequence). This CDR3 has 14 residues. The CDR3 spells CSARSSGSTYTQYF. The CDR3 DNA reads TGCAGTGCTAGATCGAGCGGGTCCACATATACGCAGTATTTT.

The rearrangement joins TRBV11-3 to TRBJ2-2, with D perhaps TRBD2 (5 bases). V lost 5 bases to trimming and J lost 7 bases, with 11 bases between them. This CDR3 contains 13 residues. Germline assignment: CDR1 SGHNT and CDR2 YENEEA. The CDR3 region has the DNA TGTGCCAGCAGCCGGGAAATCGGCGGGGAGCTGTTTTTT. Residues: CASSREIGGELFF.

This clone was detected ten times or more. The chain has TRBV9 and TRBJ1-3; no definite D call. Looked up from germline, CDR1 is SGDLS and CDR2 is YYNGEE. This CDR3 has 15 amino acids. Trimming took off 2 bases at V and 0 bases at J, with 9 bases between the two ends. This CDR3 reads CASSVSSSSGNTIYF. CDR3 coding DNA: TGTGCCAGCAGCGTGTCATCCTCCTCTGGAAACACCATATATTTT.